This TCR beta chain was captured in a study of post-analysis software for immune sequencing data. Findings of the study overall: Samples made in the same batch grouped tightly together by F measure. Included in a set of a handful of TRBV segments more frequent in patients than controls were TRBV5-6, TRBV5-1 and TRBV20-1. Normalized Chao1 diversity was significantly lower in multiple sclerosis patients than in controls.

V was trimmed by 2 bases and J by 7 bases, leaving 9 bases between them. The CDR3 covers 13 residues. Germline values: CDR1 SNHLY, CDR2 FYNNEI. This clonotype has just one count. Its antigen is unidentified. Prepared TCR beta cDNA libraries contained unique molecular identifiers. In TCRdb, the PCR reads were re-called with MiXCR into one record per CDR3 protein. The data hold hundreds of thousands of distinct CDR3 sequences, with 59% observed a single time. The clonotype originates from a girl aged 2 to 10 with multiple sclerosis. J is TRBJ2-1 and V is TRBV2; D is unresolved. Material: blood. CDR3 DNA sequence: TGTGCCAGCAGTGAAAATGGAGATAATGAGCAGTTCTTC. Amino acids: CASSENGDNEQFF.